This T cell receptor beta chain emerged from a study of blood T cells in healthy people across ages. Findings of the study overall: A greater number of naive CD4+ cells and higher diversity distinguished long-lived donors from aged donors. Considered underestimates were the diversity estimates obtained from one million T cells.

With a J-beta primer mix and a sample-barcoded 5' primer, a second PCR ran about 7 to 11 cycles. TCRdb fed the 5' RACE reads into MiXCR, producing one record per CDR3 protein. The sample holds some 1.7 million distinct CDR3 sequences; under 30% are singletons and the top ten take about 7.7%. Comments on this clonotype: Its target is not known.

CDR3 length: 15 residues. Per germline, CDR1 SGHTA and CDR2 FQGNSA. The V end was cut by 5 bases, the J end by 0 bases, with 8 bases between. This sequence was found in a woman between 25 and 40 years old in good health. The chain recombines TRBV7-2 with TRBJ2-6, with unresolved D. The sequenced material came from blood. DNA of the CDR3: TGTGCCAGCAGCCAGCAGAGCTCTGGGGCCAACGTCCTGACTTTC. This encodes CASSQQSSGANVLTF.